Below are 22 T cell receptor beta chains sequenced from a single sample in a study of CD8+ T cells in alopecia areata (dated by TCRdb to the late 2010s). Receptor amplification or capture employed the immunoSEQ multiplex PCR assay. RNA was extracted from all samples and reverse transcribed into cDNA, which served as template for TCR sequencing. In its TCRdb copy, this immuneACCESS table keeps in-frame sequences only and misses some clones. Where compared with another copy, unresolved V genes explain less than half of these, and the others have no known cause. In this sample the table shows 150,000 or so clones, roughly 50% of which occur a single time. The top ten clones comprise approximately 6.6% of the sample. Sequencing input: CD4+ T cells sorted from blood. Receptors were obtained from a human donor with alopecia areata.

This clone has more than one count but fewer than ten. The chain recombines TRBV4-1 with TRBJ2-5, with 10 nucleotides matching TRBD1. V was pared by 3 bases and J by 5 bases, with 6 bases of the junction left unmatched. The CDR3 extends over 15 amino acids. The germline CDR1 and CDR2 sequences are MGHRA and YSYEKL. CDR3 in amino acids: CASSHTGTGDETQYF. CDR3 sequence (DNA): TGCGCCAGCAGCCACACCGGGACAGGGGACGAGACCCAGTACTTC.

The chain links TRBV27 to TRBJ2-5; perhaps TRBD1 as D (6 bases). CDR1 is MNHEY, CDR2 SMNVEV, per germline (reference sequence). V was clipped by 4 bases and J by 7 bases, with 10 bases between them. The CDR3 totals 12 residues. DNA for the CDR3: TGTGCCAGCAGTTGGGGGCGCGGGACCCAGTACTTC. It translates to CASSWGRGTQYF.

The chain employs TRBV11-2 and TRBJ2-3; 8 nucleotides line up with TRBD2. Germline V CDR1 and CDR2: SGHAT, FQNNGV. The V segment lost 5 bases and the J segment 6 bases; nucleotides outside the gene matches: 13. The CDR3 is made up of 16 amino acids. CDR3 in amino acids: CASSPGTRSSGDTQYF. DNA of the CDR3: TGTGCCAGCAGCCCGGGGACTAGGAGCTCCGGGGATACGCAGTATTTT.

The table lists this clone with a count of one. This rearrangement joins TRBV30 to TRBJ2-1; D gene unclear. The CDR3 totals 11 residues. Germline loops: CDR1 GTSNPN, CDR2 SVGIG (reference sequence). Trimming pared 0 bases from V and 12 bases from J, leaving 9 bases between. The chain's CDR3 is CAWSVRLGQFF. The CDR3 nucleotides read TGTGCCTGGAGTGTACGCTTGGGGCAGTTCTTC.

This rearrangement joins TRBV27 to TRBJ2-7, with TRBD2 matching over 12 bases. After removal of 6 bases from V and 0 bases from J, the junction contained 6 bases not matched to a gene. Germline CDR1 MNHEY, CDR2 SMNVEV (reference sequence). This CDR3 contains 16 residues. In nucleotides, the CDR3 is TGTGCCAGCAGCCGGACTAGCGGGGCGGGCTCCTACGAGCAGTACTTC. Residues: CASSRTSGAGSYEQYF.

The rearrangement uses TRBV7-8 and TRBJ1-1; 7 bases align to TRBD1. With 2 bases clipped from V and 5 bases from J, the junction kept 11 bases outside the gene matches. Germline CDR1 and CDR2: SGHVS and FQNEAQ. There are 16 residues in the CDR3. The DNA of the CDR3 is TGTGCCAGCAGCTTATTCCTGACAGGGTCGGGTACTGAAGCTTTCTTT. This codes for CASSLFLTGSGTEAFF.

The gene calls are TRBV29-1 and TRBJ2-2; 8 bases map to TRBD1. Trimming removed 4 bases from V and 6 bases from J; junction bases left unmatched: 4. CDR1 is SQVTM, CDR2 ANQGSEA, per germline. The CDR3 length is 13 residues. CDR3 in DNA: TGCAGCGTTGTTACAGGGGGGTCCGGGGAGCTGTTTTTT. Encoded protein: CSVVTGGSGELFF.

The chain employs TRBV20-1 and TRBJ1-2; the match to TRBD1 covers 8 bases. J lost 7 bases, V lost 5 bases, and 3 bases had no gene match. This CDR3 has 11 amino acids. Germline V gene sequence: CDR1 DFQATT, CDR2 SNEGSKA (reference sequence). The CDR3 DNA reads TGCAGTGCTGGGACAGGCGGTGGCTACACCTTC. Protein product: CSAGTGGGYTF.

The V call is TRBV4-1, the J call TRBJ2-5, with 7 bases fitting TRBD2. The germline CDR1 and CDR2 sequences are MGHRA and YSYEKL. V dropped 1 base and J dropped 2; count of bases not matched to a gene: 7. The length of the CDR3 is 16 residues. As DNA, the CDR3 is TGCGCCAGCAGCCAAGTGGTTCCTAGCGGACAAGAGACCCAGTACTTC. Encoded protein: CASSQVVPSGQETQYF.

The J gene is TRBJ2-3, the V gene TRBV5-1; 8 positions match TRBD2. The germline V gene has CDR1 SGHRS and CDR2 YFSETQ. The CDR3 is 16 amino acids. After removal of 3 bases from V and 5 bases from J, the junction contained 11 bases not matched to a gene. The CDR3 reads CASSWIPASGQDTQYF. The CDR3 region has the DNA TGCGCCAGCAGCTGGATACCAGCTAGCGGGCAAGATACGCAGTATTTT.

About this clone: The junction and the germline gene differ at one end; a read error may be behind it. CDR3 DNA: TGTGCTAGCAGCTCCAGCGGACTAGCGGGTGAGCAGTTCTTC. Translating gives CASSSSGLAGEQFF. The rearrangement joins TRBV7-7 to TRBJ2-1, with 11 bases lining up with TRBD2. CDR1 is SSHAT and CDR2 is FNYEAQ in the germline V gene (reference sequence). CDR3 size: 14 residues.

This chain joins TRBV5-1 and TRBJ2-7; 10 positions agree with TRBD2. This CDR3 is 13 amino acids long. The germline V gene has CDR1 SGHRS and CDR2 YFSETQ. J lost 6 bases, V lost 0 bases, and 0 bases had no gene match. This CDR3 reads CASSLGTSGEQYF. CDR3 DNA sequence: TGCGCCAGCAGCTTGGGGACTAGCGGCGAGCAGTACTTC.

This clone was seen a handful of times. This chain joins TRBV2 and TRBJ2-5, with D possibly matching TRBD1 (5 bases). CDR1 is SNHLY and CDR2 is FYNNEI in the germline V gene. V was clipped by 6 bases and J by 5 bases, with 10 bases between them. The CDR3 loop spans 12 amino acids. CDR3 sequence: CASRVKGETQYF. CDR3 bases: TGTGCCAGCAGAGTAAAGGGGGAGACCCAGTACTTC.

Many counts were recorded for this clone. This chain links TRBV4-1 with TRBJ2-7; TRBD2 agrees at 11 bases. In germline, CDR1 is MGHRA, CDR2 YSYEKL. Unmatched junction bases numbered 2, after V lost 1 base and J lost 6 bases. The CDR3 consists of 14 residues. The CDR3 nucleotides read TGCGCCAGCAGCCAAGCCGGGACTAGCGGCGAGCAGTACTTC. It codes for CASSQAGTSGEQYF.

This clone was observed a handful of times. J is TRBJ1-5 and V is TRBV29-1; a weak D match, TRBD1 (5 bases). This CDR3 region has 12 residues. The ends were cut back, 4 bases at V and 5 bases at J, with 9 bases in the middle. Germline CDR1 is SQVTM and CDR2 is ANQGSEA. This chain's CDR3 is CSVGVGDQPQHF. CDR3 DNA: TGCAGCGTTGGGGTGGGGGATCAGCCCCAGCATTTT.

The chain joins TRBV6-6 to TRBJ2-7; D remains unclear. The germline V gene has CDR1 MNHNY and CDR2 SVGAGI (reference sequence). V was shortened by 1 base and J by 7 bases, with 11 bases between the two germline ends. The CDR3 has 13 residues. CDR3 amino acids: CASSYLTYLEQYF. CDR3 nucleotide sequence: TGTGCCAGCAGTTACTTGACTTATTTAGAGCAGTACTTC.

The rearrangement links TRBV13 to TRBJ2-7, with D possibly matching TRBD1 (6 bases). The V end was cut by 5 bases, the J end by 2 bases, with 16 bases between. Per the germline V gene, CDR1 is PRHDT and CDR2 is FYEKMQ (reference sequence). CDR3 length equals 15 residues. The chain's CDR3 is CASSRTRDTAYEQYF. The CDR3 bases are TGTGCCAGCAGCCGAACCCGGGACACGGCCTACGAGCAGTACTTC.

This clone was picked up a small number of times. The chain has TRBV7-6 and TRBJ2-2; 14 positions match TRBD2. With V trimmed by 5 bases and J by 0 bases, 14 bases remained unmatched. Germline V lookup: CDR1 SGHVS, CDR2 FNYEAQ. The CDR3 contains 21 residues. CDR3 residues: CASSPLGLAGVQSANTGELFF. CDR3 DNA sequence: TGTGCCAGCAGCCCACTGGGACTAGCGGGAGTGCAATCCGCGAACACCGGGGAGCTGTTTTTT.

V is TRBV7-2 and J is TRBJ2-1; D could derive from TRBD1 or TRBD2 (5 bases each). CDR1 and CDR2 from the germline V gene are SGHTA and FQGNSA. The CDR3 is 15 residues long. The V end was cut by 5 bases, the J end by 0 bases, with 11 bases between. The CDR3 DNA reads TGTGCCAGCAGCCCCCCAGGGAGCTCCTACAATGAGCAGTTCTTC. This sequence encodes CASSPPGSSYNEQFF.

The chain couples TRBV5-6 to TRBJ1-1; possible D gene TRBD1, 5 bases. The V gene lost 2 bases and the J gene lost 7 bases, with 9 bases spanning the gap. This CDR3 is built from 12 residues. Germline V gene sequence: CDR1 SGHDT, CDR2 YYEEEE. CDR3 region: CASSLRGHEAFF. CDR3 sequence (DNA): TGTGCCAGCAGCTTACGGGGCCATGAAGCTTTCTTT.

A few counts support this clone. This sequence joins TRBV29-1 and TRBJ2-7; D may be TRBD2 (5 bases). CDR1 SQVTM and CDR2 ANQGSEA come from the germline V gene. V lost 6 bases to trimming and J lost 0 bases, with 12 bases between them. The CDR3 length is 13 residues. The CDR3 spells CSVDGGSSYEQYF. CDR3 bases: TGCAGCGTGGATGGCGGGTCCTCCTACGAGCAGTACTTC.

The chain couples TRBV6-5 to TRBJ2-7; D remains unclear. Trimming shortened V by 6 bases and J by 2 bases, and 11 bases separated the two germline ends. Germline CDR1 is MNHEY and CDR2 is SVGAGI. CDR3 size: 13 residues. The CDR3 loop is CASRSRGTYEQYF. DNA for the CDR3: TGTGCCAGCAGATCAAGAGGTACCTACGAGCAGTACTTC.